This T cell receptor beta chain came from a study of T cell responses to AZD1222 COVID-19 vaccine (dated by TCRdb to the early 2020s). In terms of the full investigation: A total of 233 trial participants underwent TCR sequencing, of whom 207 received two doses of AZD1222 and some 26 received two doses of the MenACWY control vaccine. Trial participants were enrolled into age subgroups of 18-55, 56-69 and 70-plus years, which contained roughly 140, 27 and 60 TCR-sequenced participants, respectively.

Taken with the paper, the label for time point translates to: baseline before first vaccination. The sample's treatment or condition, from its label and the paper: meningococcal conjugate vaccine given as trial control. Samples from vaccinated people were obtained from the UK trials COV001 and COV002, which included a single-blind randomized controlled phase 2/3 trial of AZD1222 (ChAdOx1 nCoV-19) in healthy adults. Trial participant PBMC samples were collected at day 0 and day 28 after the second dose for TCRbeta chain sequencing. The CDR3 regions of human TCRbeta chains were analyzed by immunosequencing. From the authors' description of their analysis: TCRs in the repertoires were compared against a reference library of SARS-CoV-2-specific TCRs that had been generated with the MIRA antigen-specificity platform. Breadth was defined as the fraction of unique TCRs that were SARS-CoV-2-associated. Depth was defined as the fraction of total T cells that were SARS-CoV-2-associated. Using the MIRA data, every spike-specific TCR was mapped to the spike region that the TCR reacted to and assigned to either a CD4 or a CD8 class. Log10-transformed breadth and depth values were compared by one-way ANOVA with Sidak's multiple comparisons tests. TCRdb took over this immuneACCESS table, retaining in-frame rearrangements with V and J assigned. Such tables are incomplete; in checked studies, under half of the missing clones stem from an unresolved V gene, and the remainder is unexplained. V and J calls and clone size are as listed in that table; D and trimming were resolved from the DNA. This sample gives about 110,000 clones in total; 88% of them show up just once. Roughly 13% of the sample belongs to the ten largest clones.

Broader findings and caveats from the paper: In the small 56-69-year group, the increase in depth fell short of significance, most likely because of low power. No day 14 peak-response samples were available, so repertoires were characterized only after the peak T cell response. The vaccine-associated CD4 TCRs covered the entire spike protein, and the dominant responses fell in regions 160-218 and 743-854. Most participants were white British and females outnumbered males, and the authors suggested that clonal diversity may have been underestimated. Conclusions about previously exposed vaccinees were limited because only six AZD1222 recipients were SARS-CoV-2 seropositive at baseline. Nearly half of unique spike-specific TCRs reportedly recognized epitopes outside regions mutated in the B.1.351 and B.1.1.7 variants. Spike-specific TCR breadth and depth rose significantly after two AZD1222 doses compared with day 0 and with MenACWY recipients.

Per the germline V gene (reference sequence), LGHDT is the CDR1 and YNNKEL is the CDR2. Relative to germline, V is missing 4 bases and J is missing 0 bases, with 12 bases of the junction outside any gene match. The CDR3, cysteine through phenylalanine, is 18 amino acids long. Of all the DNA, just the CDR3 is kept, 54 bases in frame from base 1. The sample holds one count of this clone. Its cognate antigen has yet to be identified. The sample holds no much larger clone one base away, and base qualities are not on file. The sequence links TRBV3-1 (or the pseudogene TRBV3-2) to TRBJ1-3; 7 junctional bases match TRBD1. The clonotype originates from an adult in good health. The source material was peripheral blood, sampled on day 0 of MenACWY control vaccination. The CDR3 protein sequence reads: CASSLHRGQGNSGNTIYF. The DNA sequence is TGTGCCAGCAGCCTCCACAGGGGCCAGGGTAACTCTGGAAACACCATATATTTT.